One and the same sample provided the 24 T cell receptor beta chains below, sequenced in a study of metastatic and nonmetastatic thyroid tumors. Among the patients, none had received any treatment before thyroid surgery. MiXCR re-clonotyped the PCR reads for TCRdb. The table records some 33,000 clones, approximately 15% of them present only once. Sample: blood. All receptors come from a male donor with papillary thyroid cancer or a benign thyroid nodule (not recorded which). Some clones in this sample may be carry-over from other donors' samples.

This clone was recorded at least ten times. V usage is TRBV20-1 and J usage is TRBJ2-7, with D maybe TRBD2 (6 bases). The CDR3 has 16 amino acids. V lost 4 bases to trimming and J lost 3 bases, with 22 bases between them. Looked up from germline, CDR1 is DFQATT and CDR2 is SNEGSKA (reference sequence). CDR3 residues: CSATPSRRGRNYEQYF. The CDR3 nucleotides read TGCAGTGCTACACCCTCAAGGAGAGGGAGGAACTACGAGCAGTACTTC.

To note about this clone: Here the CDR3 omits its conserved ending phenylalanine or tryptophan, so a read error is the likely source. The CDR3 DNA follows: TGCGCCAGCAGCGGGGGACAGGAAGGGACCTACGTGCAGTACTTA. Its translation: CASSGGQEGTYVQYL. The chain links TRBV5-1 to TRBJ2-7, with 8 positions matching TRBD1. Germline-derived CDR1 and CDR2 are SGHRS and YFSETQ. The CDR3 is made up of 15 amino acids.

This clone was counted at least ten times. The rearrangement uses TRBV18 and TRBJ2-7; D not resolved. The CDR3 sequence is 14 residues long. In germline, CDR1 is KGHSH, CDR2 LQKENI. Trimming removed 0 bases from V and 2 bases from J, with 8 bases in between. CDR3 amino acids: CASSPPNEAYEQYF. The CDR3 bases are TGTGCCAGCTCACCACCAAACGAGGCCTACGAGCAGTACTTC.

This clone was counted many times. The chain recombines TRBV6-1 with TRBJ2-3, with 7 bases lining up with TRBD2. After removal of 8 bases from V and 8 bases from J, the junction contained 16 bases not matched to a gene. Germline CDR1 and CDR2: MNHNS and SASEGT. The CDR3 covers 15 residues. The CDR3 bases are TGTGCCAGCGAACGAGCTAGCGGTCTGAGGGGTACGCAGTATTTT. Its translation is CASERASGLRGTQYF.

This clone has a count of ten or more. The V gene is TRBV18, the J gene TRBJ2-3; 9 nucleotides agree with TRBD2. Germline CDR1 KGHSH, CDR2 LQKENI. CDR3 size: 14 residues. J was trimmed by 5 bases and V by 3 bases; bases with no gene match: 3. Here the CDR3 reads CASSPRREGDTQYF. The CDR3, as DNA: TGTGCCAGCTCACCGAGGCGGGAGGGAGATACGCAGTATTTT.

This clone came up many times. The same CDR3 also results from other DNA sequences found in this sample. CDR3 protein: CAWRPGLAGGPRETQYF. The CDR3, as DNA: TGTGCCTGGAGACCGGGACTAGCGGGAGGGCCCCGTGAGACCCAGTACTTC. The V gene is TRBV30, the J gene TRBJ2-5, with 16 bases that match TRBD2. This CDR3 spans 17 amino acids. J was trimmed by 5 bases and V by 3 bases; bases with no gene match: 9. In germline, CDR1 is GTSNPN, CDR2 SVGIG (reference sequence).

The sample holds many counts of this clone. The chain joins TRBV5-1 to TRBJ2-7; D may be TRBD1 or TRBD2 (6 bases each). The CDR3 runs to 12 residues. V shed 1 base and J shed 7 bases, with 9 bases lying between them. The germline V gene encodes CDR1 SGHRS and CDR2 YFSETQ. The CDR3: CASSLTGREQYF. Written as DNA, the CDR3 is TGCGCCAGCAGCTTGACAGGGAGGGAGCAGTACTTC.

The sample holds one count of this clone. Given a much more abundant clone one base away, this may be a read error. The chain is built from TRBV7-7 and TRBJ2-3, with 7 bases fitting TRBD2. Germline CDR1 and CDR2: SSHAT and FNYEAQ (reference sequence). The CDR3 contains 15 residues. The CDR3 coding sequence is TGTGCTAGCAGCTTAGCTAGCGGCTTCACAGATACGAAGTATTTT. Amino acids: CASSLASGFTDTKYF.

The chain has TRBV6-1 and TRBJ1-2; TRBD1 matches at 8 bases. This CDR3 has 13 amino acids. Germline V gene lookup returns CDR1 MNHNS and CDR2 SASEGT. V lost 7 bases to trimming and J lost 3 bases; unmatched junction nucleotides: 4. The DNA of the CDR3 is TGTGCCAGCAAGACAGGGGTGTACTATGGCTACACCTTC. As protein: CASKTGVYYGYTF.

Many counts were recorded for this clone. This chain uses TRBV5-1 with TRBJ1-1; 7 bases map to TRBD1. Germline assignment: CDR1 SGHRS and CDR2 YFSETQ. CDR3 length: 15 residues. The trim removed 3 bases at V and 4 bases at J, leaving 9 bases unmatched. The CDR3 region has the DNA TGCGCCAGCAGCTGGGACAGAGTCATTGGCACTGAAGCTTTCTTT. Residues: CASSWDRVIGTEAFF. Full variable domain (rest looked up from reference TRBV5-1 and TRBJ1-1): KAGVTQTPRYLIKTRGQQVTLSCSPISGHRSVSWYQQTPGQGLQFLFEYFSETQRNKGNFPGRFSGRQFSNSRSEMNVSTLELGDSALYLCASSWDRVIGTEAFFGQGTRLTVV.

This clone was detected ten times or more. At one end the junction does not follow the germline gene, possibly because of a read error. This chain connects TRBV7-7 to TRBJ2-5, with D possibly matching TRBD2 (6 bases). This CDR3 region has 14 residues. Germline CDR1 reads SSHAT; CDR2 reads FNYEAQ (reference sequence). As DNA, the CDR3 is TGTGCTAGCAGCGCGGGGAATTTGCAAGAGACCCAGTACTTC. It encodes CASSAGNLQETQYF. The variable domain in full, with the rest retrieved from reference TRBV7-7 and TRBJ2-5, is GAGVSQSPRYKVTKRGQDVTLRCDPISSHATLYWYQQALGQGPEFLTYFNYEAQPDKSGLPSDRFSAERPEGSISTLTIQRTEQRDSAMYRCASSAGNLQETQYFGPGTRLLVL.

This clone occurred many times. The chain is built from TRBV12-3 or TRBV12-4 and TRBJ1-1; D unclear. V lost 6 bases and J lost 0, with 2 bases in between. This CDR3 has 11 amino acids. CDR3 nucleotide sequence: TGTGCCAGCAGACTGAACACTGAAGCTTTCTTT. Translated: CASRLNTEAFF.

This clone was detected many times. The chain joins TRBV5-1 to TRBJ2-1; D is perhaps TRBD2 (6 bases). Germline values: CDR1 SGHRS, CDR2 YFSETQ. This CDR3 has 17 residues. Trimming left V 3 bases short and J 0 bases short, with 16 bases between. Here the CDR3 reads CASSSYGLSSSYNEQFF. As DNA, the CDR3 is TGCGCCAGCAGCTCCTACGGACTATCTAGCTCCTACAATGAGCAGTTCTTC. The full variable domain, completed using reference TRBV5-1 and TRBJ2-1, is KAGVTQTPRYLIKTRGQQVTLSCSPISGHRSVSWYQQTPGQGLQFLFEYFSETQRNKGNFPGRFSGRQFSNSRSEMNVSTLELGDSALYLCASSSYGLSSSYNEQFFGPGTRLTVL.

This clone was recorded a few times. Likely a read error: the CDR3 ends without its conserved phenylalanine or tryptophan. The chain joins TRBV5-6 to TRBJ1-3; 8 nucleotides match TRBD1. After removal of 3 bases from V and 0 bases from J, the junction contained 5 bases not matched to a gene. Germline V lookup: CDR1 SGHDT, CDR2 YYEEEE. The CDR3 is 16 residues long. The CDR3 bases are TGTGCCAGCAGCTCCGGGACAGGAAACTCTGGAAACACCATATATTCT. This sequence encodes CASSSGTGNSGNTIYS.

This clone was detected many times. V and J are TRBV5-1 and TRBJ1-1; D call uncertain. Germline CDR1 reads SGHRS; CDR2 reads YFSETQ. This CDR3 has 14 amino acids. The V end was cut by 2 bases, the J end by 0 bases, with 8 bases between. The CDR3 nucleotides are TGCGCCAGCAGCTTAGAGTATCTGAACACTGAAGCTTTCTTT. This gives the protein CASSLEYLNTEAFF.

This clone was observed at least ten times. The V call is TRBV5-1, the J call TRBJ2-1; TRBD2 aligns across 11 bases. This CDR3 spans 15 amino acids. Trimming at V came to 7 bases and at J to 6 bases, leaving 9 bases not matched to a gene. The germline V gene encodes CDR1 SGHRS and CDR2 YFSETQ. This chain's CDR3 is CASSDLLAGANEQFF. The CDR3 nucleotides read TGCGCCAGCTCTGACCTACTAGCGGGAGCCAATGAGCAGTTCTTC.

The rearrangement links TRBV11-2 to TRBJ2-1; D gene unclear. Germline V CDR1 and CDR2: SGHAT, FQNNGV. The germline V and J ends were trimmed by 5 bases and 0 bases, with 14 bases remaining between them. This CDR3 spans 16 amino acids. In DNA, the CDR3 is TGTGCCAGCAGCCCCGATACAGTTAGCTCCTACAATGAGCAGTTCTTC. Protein sequence: CASSPDTVSSYNEQFF. Combining the CDR3 with reference TRBV11-2 and TRBJ2-1 gives the whole variable domain EAGVAQSPRYKIIEKRQSVAFWCNPISGHATLYWYQQILGQGPKLLIQFQNNGVVDDSQLPKDRFSAERLKGVDSTLKIQPAKLEDSAVYLCASSPDTVSSYNEQFFGPGTRLTVL.

On this clone: The junction does not match germline at one end; this may be a read error. The CDR3 spells CSARDGGESKYGYTF. The DNA of the CDR3 is TGCAGTGCTAGAGATGGGGGGGAATCAAAATATGGATACACCTTC. V usage is TRBV20-1 and J usage is TRBJ1-2, with D maybe TRBD1 (5 bases). The V gene's germline CDR1 is DFQATT and CDR2 SNEGSKA (reference sequence). The CDR3 covers 15 residues.

This clone was seen ten or more times. The same CDR3 arises from other DNA sequences in this sample as well. The chain couples TRBV11-2 to TRBJ1-1; D is undetermined. Trimming took 1 base from V and 1 from J, leaving 4 bases between them. Germline lookup yields CDR1 SGHAT and CDR2 FQNNGV. The CDR3 loop spans 13 amino acids. The CDR3 reads CASSLGANTEAFF. For the CDR3, the DNA is TGTGCCAGCAGCTTAGGGGCGAACACTGAAGCTTTCTTT.

This clone showed up many times. V and J are TRBV10-3 and TRBJ2-5; the D gene is possibly TRBD1 (6 bases). Trimming took 2 bases from V and 10 from J, leaving 11 bases between them. The CDR3 covers 12 residues. The germline V gene has CDR1 ENHRY and CDR2 SYGVKD. In DNA, the CDR3 is TGTGCCATCAGTGAGGGGGGCGCTAGCCAGTACTTC. Translated, it gives CAISEGGASQYF.

The sample holds many counts of this clone. The rearrangement links TRBV5-8 to TRBJ2-7; D not resolved. The CDR3 runs 12 residues. Germline V lookup: CDR1 SGHTS, CDR2 YDEGEE. The V gene lost 0 bases and the J gene lost 4 bases, with 5 bases spanning the gap. CDR3 DNA: TGTGCCAGCAGCTTGGTCCAGTACGAGCAGTACTTC. Translated, it gives CASSLVQYEQYF.

The table lists this clone with many counts. V and J are TRBV3-1 and TRBJ2-7; D may be TRBD2 (6 bases). The CDR3 sequence is 13 residues long. Germline V gives CDR1 LGHDT, CDR2 YNNKEL (reference sequence). V was clipped by 4 bases and J by 6 bases, with 13 bases between them. The CDR3 DNA is TGTGCCAGCAGCCGTTTGACTAGTTCCGAGCAGTACTTC. Protein: CASSRLTSSEQYF.

This clone was seen at least ten times. The rearrangement joins TRBV2 to TRBJ2-2; D ambiguous. CDR1 SNHLY and CDR2 FYNNEI come from the germline V gene. The germline V and J ends were trimmed by 5 bases and 5 bases, with 12 bases remaining between them. The CDR3 loop spans 14 amino acids. CDR3 coding DNA: TGTGCCAGCAGTTTTGGCGTTCGAACCGGGGAGCTGTTTTTT. Translating gives CASSFGVRTGELFF.

Concerning this clone itself: A junction boundary mismatches the germline segment, possibly from a read error. DNA for the CDR3: TGTGTCAGCAGCCCCCGGAGGGAGAGGGATACCCAGTACTTC. This translates into CVSSPRRERDTQYF. The genes are TRBV7-2 and TRBJ2-5; possibly TRBD2 for D (6 bases). The CDR3 contains 14 residues. Germline V gene data show CDR1 as SGHTA and CDR2 as FQGNSA.